The clone carrying this TCR beta chain showed up just a few times. The CDR3 runs 13 residues. V lost 3 bases and J 3 bases, leaving 7 bases between the germline ends. Germline V gene data show CDR1 as KGHDR and CDR2 as SFDVKD. TCRdb reprocessed the RT-PCR reads via MiXCR and lists one record per CDR3 protein. The sample lists hundreds of thousands of distinct CDR3 sequences; more than 13% were seen once. Input material: memory CD4+ T cells from blood. The chain uses TRBV24-1 and TRBJ1-2, with D hard to call. The origin of this receptor is a female donor in good health, serving as a healthy control. DNA for the CDR3: TGTGCCACCAGTGATCCCGTCCACTATGGCTACACCTTC. Translation gives CATSDPVHYGYTF.